This entry concerns a single T cell receptor (beta chain). The antigen remains undetermined. Germline and junction disagree at one end, which may indicate a read error. The diagnoses drew upon clinical symptoms, serum thyroxine and TRAb, thyroid ultrasound and orbital computed tomography. The V gene's germline CDR1 is SEHNR and CDR2 FQNEAQ (reference sequence). The CDR3 consists of 14 residues. The CDR3 regions of TCR beta were amplified from RNA transcripts. Initially, a first-round RT-PCR of the TCR CDR3 employed the HTBI primer set. A single record per CDR3 protein comes from TCRdb applying MiXCR to the multiplex PCR reads. The table includes hundreds of thousands of distinct CDR3 sequences, 40% to 55% detected once. The sample is drawn from a study of T cells in Graves' hyperthyroidism and ophthalmopathy. Study results and caveats: Stable hyperthyroidism was separated from ophthalmopathy by a model based on 13 V-J features.

Specimen: peripheral blood or thyroid tissue (not recorded which). The TCR comes from a woman between 18 and 29 years old with Graves' hyperthyroidism. This chain joins TRBV7-9 and TRBJ1-2; 7 nucleotides match TRBD1. The CDR3 sequence is CASSQGTDTYGYTF. The CDR3 DNA follows: TGCGCCAGCAGCCAGGGGACAGATACTTATGGCTACACCTTC.